The source of this TCR beta chain is a study of shared clonotypes between healthy human individuals. Study-wide points: Sequencing depth was predicted to influence how clonotypes are shared among donors. The sole specimen, blood, was sampled, and tissue repertoires likely differ.

Regarding this clone: Antigen: not known.

For each subset, genomic DNA was distributed in equal portions over several immunoSEQ plates. The assay was immunoSEQ multiplex PCR, and TCRdb's table has in-frame clones only and misses some. This table holds roughly 1,500,000 clones, roughly 98.5% found once. The CDR3 is 13 residues long. Germline V CDR1 and CDR2: SGHRS, YFSETQ. V was pared by 0 bases and J by 6 bases, with 9 bases between. Donors were healthy HIV-negative adults without recently reported acute infections or vaccinations. Specimen: naive CD4+ T cells sorted from blood. Subset reported: CD45RA+ positively selected. The chain has TRBV5-1 and TRBJ1-2, with unresolved D. The sequence came from a man aged 30-40 years in good health. The CDR3 sequence: CASSLVSGDGYTF. The DNA for the CDR3 is TGCGCCAGCAGCTTGGTATCAGGAGATGGCTACACCTTC.